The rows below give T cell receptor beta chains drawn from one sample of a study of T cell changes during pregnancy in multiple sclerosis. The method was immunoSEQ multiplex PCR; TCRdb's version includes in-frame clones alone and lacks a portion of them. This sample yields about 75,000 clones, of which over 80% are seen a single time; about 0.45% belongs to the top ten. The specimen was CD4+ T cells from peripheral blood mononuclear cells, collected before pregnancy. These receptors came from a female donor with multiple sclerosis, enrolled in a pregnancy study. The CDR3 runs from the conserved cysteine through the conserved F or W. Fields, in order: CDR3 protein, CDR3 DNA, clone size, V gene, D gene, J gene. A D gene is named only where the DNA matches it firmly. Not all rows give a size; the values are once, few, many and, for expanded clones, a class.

CASSEGGTGLVWLETQYF,TGTGCCAGCAGTGAAGGAGGGACAGGCCTTGTGTGGCTAGAGACCCAGTACTTC,-,TRBV6-1,TRBD1,TRBJ2-5
CASSPPSGGFLETQYF,TGTGCCAGCTCACCACCGTCAGGGGGCTTCTTGGAGACCCAGTACTTC,-,TRBV18,TRBD1,TRBJ2-5
CASSGRTSGVPPQETQYF,TGTGCCAGCAGTGGACGGACTAGCGGGGTCCCCCCGCAAGAGACCCAGTACTTC,-,TRBV2,TRBD2,TRBJ2-5
CASSEVGDRAATQYF,TGTGCCAGCAGTGAAGTCGGGGACAGGGCTGCCACCCAGTACTTC,-,TRBV6-1,TRBD1,TRBJ2-5
CAWSVGTGSNYGYTF,TGTGCCTGGAGTGTTGGGACAGGGAGTAACTATGGCTACACCTTC,-,TRBV30,TRBD1,TRBJ1-2
CASSEVWGRGSDIQYF,TGTGCCAGCAGTGAAGTGTGGGGCAGGGGGTCGGACATTCAGTACTTC,-,TRBV6-1,TRBD1,TRBJ2-4
CASSEENAKRVWAEAFF,TGTGCCAGCAGTGAAGAAAACGCGAAGAGGGTATGGGCTGAAGCTTTCTTT,-,TRBV6-4,-,TRBJ1-1
CASSRDRDNEQFF,TGTGCCAGCAGCCGGGACAGGGACAATGAGCAGTTCTTC,few,TRBV2,TRBD1,TRBJ2-1
CASSGGFYNEQFF,TGTGCCAGCAGCGGGGGCTTTTACAATGAGCAGTTCTTC,-,TRBV9,-,TRBJ2-1
CAWNLQDRDRGPGYTF,TGTGCCTGGAACCTACAGGATCGGGACAGGGGGCCTGGCTACACCTTC,-,TRBV30,TRBD1,TRBJ1-2
CAWSQVGETQYF,TGTGCCTGGAGTCAGGTGGGAGAGACCCAGTACTTC,-,TRBV30,-,TRBJ2-5
CASSILRLAVNGELFF,TGTGCCAGTAGTATACTTCGTCTAGCAGTTAACGGGGAGCTGTTTTTT,-,TRBV19,-,TRBJ2-2
CAIRGGNEQFF,TGTGCCATCAGGGGCGGGAATGAGCAGTTCTTC,-,TRBV10-3,-,TRBJ2-1
CSADRGTEAFF,TGCAGTGCCGACAGGGGTACTGAAGCTTTCTTT,-,TRBV20-1,TRBD1,TRBJ1-1
CASRGQGAQGEQFF,TGTGCCAGCCGGGGACAGGGGGCGCAGGGTGAGCAGTTCTTC,once,TRBV28,TRBD1,TRBJ2-1
CAVGGSSGSSYEQYF,TGTGCCGTCGGGGGCTCAAGCGGGAGCTCCTACGAGCAGTACTTC,-,TRBV10-3,TRBD2,TRBJ2-7
CASSSSSGSLDEQFF,TGCGCCAGCAGCTCCTCTAGCGGGAGTCTAGATGAGCAGTTCTTC,-,TRBV5-1,TRBD2,TRBJ2-1